This T cell receptor beta chain emerged from a study of cytotoxic CD8 clonotypes in ibrutinib-treated CLL. Study summary: More than 9 relapsed/refractory, around 14 treatment-naive; roughly 17 IGHV unmutated. Productive templates averaged approximately 260,000 per sample, and productive rearrangements 90,000 to 100,000.

Per germline, CDR1 LGHNA and CDR2 YSLEER. The CDR3 runs to 15 residues. The V and J ends lost 1 base and 3 bases respectively, with 11 bases between them. TCRdb keeps only in-frame clones here, not all; method: immunoSEQ multiplex PCR. The sample yields 130,000 or so clones, about 85% seen once. This TCR came from a human donor with chronic lymphocytic leukemia. The gene calls are TRBV4-3 and TRBJ2-3; D might be TRBD1 (5 bases). Sequenced material: PBMCs, taken after 24 months of ibrutinib treatment. CDR3 sequence reads: CASSQGTRDTDTQYF. CDR3 nucleotides: TGCGCCAGCAGCCAAGGTACCAGGGATACAGATACGCAGTATTTT.